This T cell receptor (beta chain) was observed in a study of T cells in Graves' hyperthyroidism and ophthalmopathy. Study conclusions and caveats: From stable hyperthyroidism, ophthalmopathy was separated by a 13 V-J model. Clonotypes that were expanded in thyroid above 0.001 mostly appeared in blood too.

On this clonotype itself: The target antigen is unknown.

CDR1 and CDR2 from the germline V gene are SGHTA and FQGTGA. Trimming shortened V by 2 bases and J by 1 base, and 11 bases separated the two germline ends. CDR3 length: 16 amino acids. Researchers amplified the TCR beta CDR3 regions from RNA transcripts. HTBI primers were employed in a first-round RT-PCR of the TCR CDR3. TCRdb analysed the multiplex PCR reads with MiXCR anew, one entry per CDR3 protein. In the table there are some 490,000 distinct CDR3 sequences, around a fifth of which are singletons. This receptor was obtained from a woman aged 70-85 years with Graves' ophthalmopathy. The chain combines TRBV7-3 with TRBJ2-2; D ambiguous. Sequencing was carried out using blood. CDR3 DNA sequence: TGTGCCAGCAGCTTACATTCAAGGGAGAACACCGGGGAGCTGTTTTTT. Its translation is CASSLHSRENTGELFF.